The entry that follows covers one TCR beta chain sequence. This record comes from a study of blood T cells in healthy people across ages. The second PCR ran about 6 to 11 cycles with a sample-barcoded 5' primer and J-beta primers. Every sample gave at least 2.5 million paired-end reads containing CDR3. TCRdb redid the calling of the 5' RACE reads with MiXCR, one entry per CDR3 protein. Of around 2 million distinct CDR3 sequences listed, 35% to 50% are singletons. The specimen sequenced was blood. The receptor was derived from a human donor in good health.

The CDR3 reads CASSLSGYSYTF. The CDR3 coding sequence is TGTGCCAGCAGTTTATCGGGGTATAGCTACACCTTC. The rearrangement uses TRBV28 and TRBJ1-2; D unclear. CDR3 size: 12 residues. Trimming took off 1 base at V and 9 bases at J, with 9 bases between the two ends. Germline values: CDR1 MDHEN, CDR2 SYDVKM.